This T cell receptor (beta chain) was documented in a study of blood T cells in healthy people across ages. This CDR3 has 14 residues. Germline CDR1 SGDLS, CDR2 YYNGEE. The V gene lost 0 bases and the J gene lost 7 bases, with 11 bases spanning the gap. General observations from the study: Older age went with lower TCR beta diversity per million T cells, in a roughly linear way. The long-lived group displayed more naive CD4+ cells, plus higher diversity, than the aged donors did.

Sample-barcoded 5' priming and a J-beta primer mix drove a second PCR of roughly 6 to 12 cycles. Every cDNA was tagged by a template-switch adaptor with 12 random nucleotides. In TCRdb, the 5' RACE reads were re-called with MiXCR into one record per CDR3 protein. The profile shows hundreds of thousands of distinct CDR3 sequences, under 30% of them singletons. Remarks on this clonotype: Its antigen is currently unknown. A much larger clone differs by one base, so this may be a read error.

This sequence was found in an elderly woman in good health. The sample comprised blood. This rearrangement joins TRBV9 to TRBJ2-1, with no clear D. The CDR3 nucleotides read TGTGCCAGCAGCGTAGCGCGGTCACCTAATGAGCAGTTCTTC. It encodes CASSVARSPNEQFF.